This T cell receptor beta chain was obtained from a study of blood T cell repertoires in COVID-19. Study-level background: Donors in the United States, Italy and Spain gave samples during acute or convalescent COVID-19.

The V gene's germline CDR1 is SGHKS and CDR2 YYEKEE (reference sequence). The CDR3 runs to 15 residues. The germline V and J ends were trimmed by 2 bases and 0 bases, with 6 bases remaining between them. The method was immunoSEQ multiplex PCR; TCRdb's version includes in-frame clones alone and lacks a portion of them. The table includes under 200,000 clones, over 70% detected once. Cohort placement rested on clinical history that participants reported themselves. Recovered status applied to Cohort 3 donors who had two consecutive negative PCRs. It also applied to those with clearance or with symptom resolution.

This clonotype was obtained from a woman in her sixties who had recovered from COVID-19. Sequenced input: PBMCs or T cells enriched from blood (not recorded which). J is TRBJ2-6 and V is TRBV5-5, with TRBD2 as a possible D gene (6 bases). The DNA of the CDR3 is TGTGCCAGCAGCTTCGGGGGCTCTGGGGCCAACGTCCTGACTTTC. Protein: CASSFGGSGANVLTF.